This T cell receptor beta chain is drawn from a study of blood T cell repertoires in COVID-19. In germline, CDR1 is MGHRA, CDR2 YSYEKL. Trimming pared 0 bases from V and 6 bases from J, leaving 12 bases between. CDR3 size: 14 residues. Original methodology: Quantification of nucleated cells was approximated via reference gene primer amplification. Produced via immunoSEQ multiplex PCR; TCRdb's table is partial and in-frame only. V and J calls and clone size are those listed in that table; D and trimming were worked out from the DNA. The sample lists about 150,000 clones, 70% to 90% occurring once. The chain has TRBV4-1 and TRBJ2-7, with a tentative D call TRBD1 (5 bases). The sequenced sample was peripheral blood. This clonotype was sampled from a man aged 65 to 85 with acute or convalescent COVID-19. The CDR3 DNA sequence: TGCGCCAGCAGCCAAGAAACAAGTACAGGCGAGCAGTACTTC. Its translation is CASSQETSTGEQYF.